Below are 18 T cell receptor beta chains sequenced from a single sample in a study of blood T cell repertoires in COVID-19. Repertoires were generated with immunoSEQ multiplex PCR, while TCRdb's copy carries only in-frame clones and drops some. The sample records about 120,000 clones, approximately 83% being singletons. The sample was peripheral blood. The receptor set was obtained from a woman aged 80 or over with acute or convalescent COVID-19.

This chain connects TRBV29-1 to TRBJ2-7; 8 nucleotides agree with TRBD2. From germline, CDR1 is SQVTM and CDR2 ANQGSEA. This CDR3 is built from 13 residues. V lost 4 bases, J lost 3 bases, and 5 bases stayed unmatched. CDR3: CSVAGGSYYEQYF. The CDR3 coding sequence is TGCAGCGTTGCGGGGGGGTCCTACTACGAGCAGTACTTC.

The chain joins TRBV4-3 to TRBJ2-5; 11 bases are a match to TRBD2. The CDR3 has 16 amino acids. V lost 1 base to trimming and J lost 7 bases; unmatched junction nucleotides: 8. In germline, CDR1 is LGHNA, CDR2 YSLEER. In DNA form, the CDR3 reads TGCGCCAGCAGCCAAGGCCTGCTAGCGGGGGGATCGACCCAGTACTTC. Its translation is CASSQGLLAGGSTQYF.

This chain connects TRBV4-1 to TRBJ1-1; TRBD1 is a possible D gene (5 bases). Germline V CDR1 and CDR2: MGHRA, YSYEKL. The CDR3 contains 15 residues. V shed 1 base and J shed 1 base, with 10 bases lying between them. The CDR3 DNA follows: TGCGCCAGCAGCCAAGGGGGCGGGAAGAACACTGAAGCTTTCTTT. The encoded protein is CASSQGGGKNTEAFF.

CDR3 residues: CASSFRSLAGLTSYNEQFF. CDR3 DNA sequence: TGTGCCAGCAGCTTTCGGTCCCTAGCGGGGTTAACCTCCTACAATGAGCAGTTCTTC. The chain joins TRBV7-8 to TRBJ2-1, with 9 nucleotides matching TRBD2. This CDR3 is 19 amino acids long. The germline V gene encodes CDR1 SGHVS and CDR2 FQNEAQ. J was trimmed by 0 bases and V by 3 bases; bases with no gene match: 12.

This rearrangement joins TRBV19 to TRBJ1-6; unclear D gene. The CDR3 length is 15 residues. The germline V and J ends were trimmed by 2 bases and 0 bases, with 5 bases remaining between them. Germline lookup yields CDR1 LNHDA and CDR2 SQIVND (reference sequence). The CDR3 coding sequence is TGTGCCAGTAGTATAATTAGCTCCTATAATTCACCCCTCCACTTT. Protein: CASSIISSYNSPLHF.

This clone was seen just once. This sequence joins TRBV7-9 and TRBJ1-6; TRBD1 might be the D (6 bases). CDR1 SEHNR and CDR2 FQNEAQ come from the germline V gene (reference sequence). The CDR3 contains 12 residues. Trimming pared 3 bases from V and 14 bases from J, leaving 11 bases between. DNA of the CDR3: TGTGCCAGCAGCTTTTTAGGGGGATCCCTCCACTTT. Translating it yields CASSFLGGSLHF.

This sequence joins TRBV28 and TRBJ1-2, with TRBD1 matching 10 bases. The trim removed 9 bases at V and 7 bases at J, leaving 8 bases unmatched. Germline CDR1 is MDHEN and CDR2 is SYDVKM. This CDR3 has 13 residues. The CDR3 sequence: CASVGDRGLGYTF. The CDR3 DNA follows: TGTGCCAGTGTTGGAGACAGGGGGCTTGGCTACACCTTC.

V usage is TRBV19 and J usage is TRBJ1-1, with TRBD1 matching 9 bases. The CDR3 is 15 residues long. From germline, CDR1 is LNHDA and CDR2 SQIVND (reference sequence). Losses at the gene ends were 6 bases for V and 3 bases for J; bases not matched to a gene: 8. The CDR3 region is CASSQQGAGDTEAFF. The CDR3 nucleotides are TGTGCCAGTAGCCAACAGGGGGCCGGTGACACTGAAGCTTTCTTT. The full variable domain, in which reference TRBV19 and TRBJ1-1 provide the parts outside the CDR3, is DGGITQSPKYLFRKEGQNVTLSCEQNLNHDAMYWYRQDPGQGLRLIYYSQIVNDFQKGDIAEGYSVSREKKESFPLTVTSAQKNPTAFYLCASSQQGAGDTEAFFGQGTRLTVV.

In its sample, this clone was seen a few times. V and J are TRBV16 and TRBJ1-1, with a tentative D call TRBD1 (6 bases). Trimming left V 1 base short and J 6 bases short, with 15 bases between. Germline CDR1 and CDR2: KGHSY and FQNENV. The CDR3 is made up of 15 amino acids. CDR3 sequence (DNA): TGTGCCAGCAGCCAATGGACAGTGGGAACACCTGAAGCTTTCTTT. It is translated as CASSQWTVGTPEAFF.

This chain joins TRBV9 and TRBJ2-2; the match to TRBD2 covers 8 bases. The CDR3 length is 15 residues. J was trimmed by 1 base and V by 1 base; bases with no gene match: 0. The V gene's germline CDR1 is SGDLS and CDR2 YYNGEE. Written as DNA, the CDR3 is TGTGCCAGCAGCGTACTAGCGGGGAACACCGGGGAGCTGTTTTTT. It is translated as CASSVLAGNTGELFF.

The chain joins TRBV5-4 to TRBJ1-1; D is uncertain. CDR1 is SGHNT, CDR2 YYREEE, per germline (reference sequence). Trimming took 5 bases from V and 0 from J, leaving 11 bases between them. CDR3 length: 14 amino acids. CDR3 DNA sequence: TGTGCCAGCAGTTACCGGGTCATGAACACTGAAGCTTTCTTT. Translated, it gives CASSYRVMNTEAFF.

The rearrangement uses TRBV7-3 and TRBJ1-5; TRBD1 matches at 11 bases. This CDR3 spans 15 amino acids. Germline CDR1 reads SGHTA; CDR2 reads FQGTGA. The V segment lost 4 bases and the J segment 6 bases; nucleotides outside the gene matches: 5. CDR3 loop: CASSSKGTGGQPQHF. In DNA, the CDR3 is TGTGCCAGCAGCTCCAAAGGGACAGGGGGTCAGCCCCAGCATTTT.

V and J are TRBV5-4 and TRBJ1-2; D is undetermined. Between the trimmed V and J ends, which lost 2 bases and 8 bases, there was a span of 16 bases. The CDR3 is 14 amino acids. Per germline, CDR1 SGHNT and CDR2 YYREEE (reference sequence). CDR3 sequence: CASSFYPEWSGYTF. The CDR3 bases are TGTGCCAGCAGCTTTTATCCGGAGTGGAGCGGCTACACCTTC.

The genes are TRBV5-6 and TRBJ1-5; 7 bases match TRBD1. The J segment lost 3 bases and the V segment lost 4 bases, leaving 13 bases of the junction unmatched. The CDR3 runs 17 residues. Germline V gives CDR1 SGHDT, CDR2 YYEEEE. CDR3: CASSPFLKGGVNQPQHF. DNA of the CDR3: TGTGCCAGCAGCCCATTTCTTAAAGGGGGCGTCAATCAGCCCCAGCATTTT.

V usage is TRBV15 and J usage is TRBJ1-1, with a tentative D call TRBD1 (5 bases). Germline values: CDR1 LNHNV, CDR2 YYDKDF (reference sequence). This CDR3 is 13 amino acids long. The ends were cut back, 0 bases at V and 4 bases at J, with 6 bases in the middle. CDR3 region: CATSREGVTEAFF. CDR3 bases: TGTGCCACCAGCAGAGAAGGGGTCACTGAAGCTTTCTTT.

V usage is TRBV6-5 and J usage is TRBJ2-1, with a possible D match to TRBD1 (6 bases). This CDR3 spans 14 amino acids. From germline, CDR1 is MNHEY and CDR2 SVGAGI. V lost 4 bases, J lost 12 bases, and 19 bases lay in between. The CDR3 nucleotides are TGTGCCAGCAGTTTTGGTGGGGGCCGCATAGGGCAGTTCTTC. It specifies CASSFGGGRIGQFF.

The count of this clone is one. The chain combines TRBV28 with TRBJ1-2; 9 bases match TRBD1. Germline trimming cut 4 bases from V and 8 bases from J; bases unmatched to any gene: 11. This CDR3 region has 15 residues. Germline lookup yields CDR1 MDHEN and CDR2 SYDVKM. CDR3 sequence (DNA): TGTGCCAGCAGTTCGTTTACAGGGGGCGTTCAGGGCTACACCTTC. It specifies CASSSFTGGVQGYTF.

The chain carries TRBV5-1 and TRBJ2-1; 10 bases match TRBD2. CDR1 and CDR2 (germline): SGHRS, YFSETQ. V gave up 0 bases and J gave up 10 bases; unmatched junction bases: 10. The CDR3 length is 16 residues. The CDR3 coding sequence is TGCGCCAGCAGCTTGGGGGTATCTAGCGGGGGAGAAGAGCAGTTCTTC. Translating gives CASSLGVSSGGEEQFF.